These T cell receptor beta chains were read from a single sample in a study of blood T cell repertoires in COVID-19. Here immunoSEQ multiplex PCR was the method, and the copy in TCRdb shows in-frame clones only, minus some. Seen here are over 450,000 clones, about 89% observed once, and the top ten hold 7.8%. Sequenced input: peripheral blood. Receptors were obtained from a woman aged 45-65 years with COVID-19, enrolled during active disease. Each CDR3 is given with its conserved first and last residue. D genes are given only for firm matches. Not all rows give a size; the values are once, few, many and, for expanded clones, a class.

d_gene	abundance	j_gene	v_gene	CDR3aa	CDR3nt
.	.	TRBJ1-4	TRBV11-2	CASSPRTGTNEKLFF	TGTGCCAGCAGCCCGAGAACTGGTACTAATGAAAAACTGTTTTTT
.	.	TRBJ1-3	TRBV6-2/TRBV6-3	CASSYRGFGNTIYF	TGTGCCAGCAGTTACAGGGGATTTGGAAACACCATATATTTT
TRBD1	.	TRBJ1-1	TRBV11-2	CASSKPGQGRTEAFF	TGTGCCAGCAGTAAACCGGGACAGGGAAGGACTGAAGCTTTCTTT
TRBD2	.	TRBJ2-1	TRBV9	CASSIGLALFDEQFF	TGTGCCAGCAGCATCGGACTAGCGCTTTTCGATGAGCAGTTCTTC
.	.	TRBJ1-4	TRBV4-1	CASSPPVEKLFF	TGCGCCAGCAGCCCCCCAGTCGAAAAACTGTTTTTT
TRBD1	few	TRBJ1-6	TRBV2	CASSSRQGNSPLHF	TGTGCCAGCAGCTCCAGACAGGGCAATTCACCCCTCCACTTT
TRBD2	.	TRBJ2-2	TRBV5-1	CASSLAPGLAGVHTGELFF	TGCGCCAGCAGCTTGGCTCCGGGACTAGCGGGGGTGCATACCGGGGAGCTGTTTTTT
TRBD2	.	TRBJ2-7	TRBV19	CASNSGGSYEQYF	TGTGCCAGTAATTCCGGGGGGTCCTACGAGCAGTACTTC
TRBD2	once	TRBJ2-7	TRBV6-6	CASSYSGTSLSYEQYF	TGTGCCAGCAGTTACTCGGGGACTAGCTTGTCCTACGAGCAGTACTTC
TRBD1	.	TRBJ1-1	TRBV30	CAWGGQMNTEAFF	TGTGCCTGGGGGGGACAGATGAACACTGAAGCTTTCTTT
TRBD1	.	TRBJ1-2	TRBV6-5	CASNQQGANYGYTF	TGTGCCAGCAACCAACAGGGGGCGAACTATGGCTACACCTTC
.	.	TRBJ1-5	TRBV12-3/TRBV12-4	CASTSGGVQPQHF	TGTGCCAGCACATCTGGGGGGGTGCAGCCCCAGCATTTT
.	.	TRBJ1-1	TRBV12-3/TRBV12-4	CASSPGEAGEAFF	TGTGCCAGCAGCCCCGGGGAGGCGGGTGAAGCTTTCTTT
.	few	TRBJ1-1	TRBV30	CAWTPGNTEAFF	TGTGCCTGGACGCCGGGGAACACTGAAGCTTTCTTT
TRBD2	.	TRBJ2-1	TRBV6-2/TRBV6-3	CASSYVGGGDNEQFF	TGTGCCAGCAGTTACGTGGGCGGGGGGGACAATGAGCAGTTCTTC
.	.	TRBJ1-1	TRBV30	CAWSAVNTEAFF	TGTGCCTGGAGTGCGGTTAACACTGAAGCTTTCTTT
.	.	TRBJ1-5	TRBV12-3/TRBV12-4	CASSTGLRAQHF	TGTGCCAGCTCGACAGGACTCCGGGCCCAGCATTTT
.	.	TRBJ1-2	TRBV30	CAAPGVGFYGYTF	TGTGCCGCTCCCGGGGTTGGGTTTTATGGCTACACCTTC
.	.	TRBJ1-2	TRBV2	CASSVAGPNGYTF	TGTGCCAGCAGTGTGGCAGGCCCCAATGGCTACACCTTC
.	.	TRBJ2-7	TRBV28	CASSAHGASYEQYF	TGTGCCAGCAGTGCGCATGGGGCCTCCTACGAGCAGTACTTC
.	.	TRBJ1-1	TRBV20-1	CSASNPGLLEAFF	TGCAGTGCTAGTAATCCGGGACTCCTTGAAGCTTTCTTT
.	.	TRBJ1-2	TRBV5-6	CASSLGVFTNYGYTF	TGTGCCAGCAGCTTAGGGGTTTTTACTAACTATGGCTACACCTTC
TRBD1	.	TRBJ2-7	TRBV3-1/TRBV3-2	CASSPQGTGGYEQYF	TGTGCCAGCAGCCCCCAGGGGACAGGGGGCTACGAGCAGTACTTC
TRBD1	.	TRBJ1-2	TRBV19	CASSSGTGGVGYTF	TGTGCCAGTAGTTCCGGGACAGGGGGTGTTGGCTACACCTTC
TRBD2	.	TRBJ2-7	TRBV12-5	CASGLVLVGSVGRGSYEQYF	TGTGCTAGTGGTTTGGTACTGGTCGGCTCGGTAGGGAGGGGTTCCTACGAGCAGTACTTC
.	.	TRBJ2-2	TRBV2	CASSPQGGRSTGELFF	TGTGCCAGCAGTCCTCAAGGGGGAAGATCCACCGGGGAGCTGTTTTTT
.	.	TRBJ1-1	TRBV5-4	CASSLGGIRGGFAEAFF	TGTGCCAGCAGCTTGGGGGGCATCAGGGGTGGTTTCGCTGAAGCTTTCTTT
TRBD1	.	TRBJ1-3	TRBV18	CASSEGQANSGNTIYF	TGTGCCAGCTCAGAGGGACAGGCAAACTCTGGAAACACCATATATTTT
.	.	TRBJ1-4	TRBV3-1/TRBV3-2	CASSQTRTVNEKLFF	TGTGCCAGCAGCCAAACTCGGACAGTTAATGAAAAACTGTTTTTT
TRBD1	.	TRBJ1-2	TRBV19	CASSVDHRGRDYGYTF	TGTGCCAGTAGTGTCGACCACAGGGGGCGGGACTATGGCTACACCTTC
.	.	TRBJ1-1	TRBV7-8	CASSTQTGTNTEAFF	TGTGCCAGCAGCACACAGACAGGAACGAACACTGAAGCTTTCTTT
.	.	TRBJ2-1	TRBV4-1	CASSHRLFNEQFF	TGCGCCAGCAGCCACCGACTGTTCAATGAGCAGTTCTTC
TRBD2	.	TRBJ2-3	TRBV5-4	CASSLTSGTDTQYF	TGTGCCAGCAGCTTGACTAGCGGCACAGATACGCAGTATTTT
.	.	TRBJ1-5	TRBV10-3	CAISESGGGQPQHF	TGTGCCATCAGTGAGTCGGGGGGGGGTCAGCCCCAGCATTTT
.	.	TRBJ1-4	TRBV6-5	CASVRGEKLFF	TGTGCCAGCGTCCGAGGAGAAAAACTGTTTTTT
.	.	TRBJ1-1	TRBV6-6	CASSYSGSEAFF	TGTGCCAGCAGTTACTCGGGCAGCGAAGCTTTCTTT
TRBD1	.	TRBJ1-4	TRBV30	CAGSHRGANEKLFF	TGTGCCGGCTCTCACAGGGGAGCTAATGAAAAACTGTTTTTT
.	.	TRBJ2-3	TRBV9	CASSVRGFTDTQYF	TGTGCCAGCAGCGTAAGAGGTTTCACAGATACGCAGTATTTT
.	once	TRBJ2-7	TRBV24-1	CATSDLMGGVYEQYF	TGTGCCACCAGTGATTTGATGGGGGGTGTCTACGAGCAGTACTTC
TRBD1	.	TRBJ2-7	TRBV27	CASSRRSGTGASYEQYF	TGTGCCAGCAGCAGAAGGTCCGGGACAGGGGCCTCCTACGAGCAGTACTTC
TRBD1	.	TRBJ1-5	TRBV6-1	CASSEGKGAQGNQPQHF	TGTGCCAGCAGTGAAGGGAAGGGGGCGCAAGGCAATCAGCCCCAGCATTTT
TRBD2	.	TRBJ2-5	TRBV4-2	CASSQVTSGAVTQYF	TGTGCCAGCAGCCAAGTTACTAGCGGGGCCGTGACCCAGTACTTC
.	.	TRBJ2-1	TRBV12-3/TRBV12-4	CASRGQYNEQFF	TGTGCCAGCAGAGGACAGTACAATGAGCAGTTCTTC
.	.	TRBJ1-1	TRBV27	CASRGSGNTEAFF	TGTGCCAGCAGGGGCTCAGGGAACACTGAAGCTTTCTTT
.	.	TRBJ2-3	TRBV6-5	CASSSTQDTHTQYF	TGTGCCAGCAGTTCAACTCAGGACACCCATACGCAGTATTTT
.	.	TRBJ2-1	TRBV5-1	CASSLEGSYNEQFF	TGCGCCAGCAGCTTGGAGGGGTCTTACAATGAGCAGTTCTTC
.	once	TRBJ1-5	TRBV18	CASSLDSNQPQHF	TGTGCCAGCTCACTTGACAGTAATCAGCCCCAGCATTTT
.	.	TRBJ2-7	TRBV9	CASSDPGKTYEQYF	TGTGCCAGCAGCGACCCAGGGAAAACCTACGAGCAGTACTTC
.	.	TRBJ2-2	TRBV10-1	CASSESIPTGRAGTGELFF	TGCGCCAGCAGTGAGTCGATACCAACAGGGAGAGCTGGCACCGGGGAGCTGTTTTTT
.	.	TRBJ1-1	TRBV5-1	CASSLMAQGGEAFF	TGCGCCAGCAGCTTGATGGCGCAGGGCGGTGAAGCTTTCTTT
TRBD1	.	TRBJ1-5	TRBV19	CATTQGREPQHF	TGTGCCACCACACAGGGGCGCGAGCCCCAGCATTTT
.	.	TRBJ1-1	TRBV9	CASSASTGGNEAFF	TGTGCCAGCAGCGCAAGTACCGGGGGGAATGAAGCTTTCTTT